This T cell receptor (beta chain) appears in the sequencing data of a study of T-cell reconstitution after alpha-beta-depleted transplantation in children. V was pared by 3 bases and J by 6 bases, with 8 bases between. Germline-derived CDR1 and CDR2 are SEHNR and FQNEAQ (reference sequence). The CDR3 loop spans 12 amino acids. Molecular barcoding with unique molecular identifiers was used for the TCRbeta library. TCRdb reanalysed the PCR reads using MiXCR and keeps one entry per CDR3 protein. This sample yields a few hundred thousand distinct CDR3 sequences, of which about a fifth are seen a single time; around 3.9% belongs to the top ten.

V gene TRBV7-9 combines with J gene TRBJ1-2; no clear D gene. The TCR sequence derives from a human donor who donated a stem cell graft to a child with acute myeloid leukemia. The material was PBMCs from the stem cell graft donor, obtained from the stem cell graft. The CDR3 nucleotides are TGTGCCAGCAGCTTCATACAACATGGCTACACCTTC. This encodes CASSFIQHGYTF.